This T cell receptor (beta chain) was documented in a study of control samples from healthy donors and cancer patients. Only in-frame clones appear in the TCRdb table, and some are missing; sequencing was by immunoSEQ multiplex PCR. Among some 150,000 clones, more than 85% were seen once, and the ten largest hold 3.2%. The length of the CDR3 is 14 residues. Germline CDR1 reads WSHSY; CDR2 reads SAAADI. The J segment lost 3 bases and the V segment lost 7 bases, leaving 5 bases of the junction unmatched. Sequencing was performed on blood. The receptor was derived from a man younger than 40 in good health. The rearrangement joins TRBV10-2 to TRBJ2-3; TRBD1 matches 9 bases. The CDR3 DNA reads TGCGCCAGCACTACGGGACAGGGAACAGATACGCAGTATTTT. This translates into CASTTGQGTDTQYF.